The 29 T cell receptor beta chains below all came from one sample that was sequenced in a study of blood T cell repertoires in COVID-19. TCRdb's table, derived via immunoSEQ multiplex PCR, lists solely in-frame clones and lacks some. The sample shows about 130,000 clones, 86% of them seen only once. The sequencing sample was made of PBMCs or T cells enriched from blood (not recorded which). The receptors come from a woman in her forties or fifties who had recovered from COVID-19.

The sample holds one count of this clone. V gene TRBV4-1 combines with J gene TRBJ1-1, with D maybe TRBD1 (5 bases). Per the germline V gene, CDR1 is MGHRA and CDR2 is YSYEKL. Between the trimmed V and J ends, which lost 2 bases and 1 base, there was a span of 8 bases. CDR3 length: 14 residues. The CDR3: CASSQTGGNTEAFF. Here the CDR3 DNA reads TGCGCCAGCAGCCAAACGGGGGGGAACACTGAAGCTTTCTTT.

The chain couples TRBV29-1 to TRBJ2-7, with 9 bases identical to TRBD1. The CDR3 has 14 residues. Germline V lookup: CDR1 SQVTM, CDR2 ANQGSEA. Trimming removed 5 bases from V and 4 bases from J; junction bases left unmatched: 9. The CDR3 sequence: CSVRGTGWGYEQYF. DNA for the CDR3: TGCAGCGTTCGAGGGACAGGGTGGGGATACGAGCAGTACTTC.

This rearrangement joins TRBV18 to TRBJ1-5; D possibly corresponds to TRBD1 (5 bases). V shed 2 bases and J shed 0 bases, with 5 bases lying between them. Germline-derived CDR1 and CDR2 are KGHSH and LQKENI. CDR3 length: 14 residues. CDR3 in DNA: TGTGCCAGCTCACCAAGGGGTAGCAATCAGCCCCAGCATTTT. This encodes CASSPRGSNQPQHF. The full variable domain, its missing parts supplied by reference TRBV18 and TRBJ1-5, is NAGVMQNPRHLVRRRGQEARLRCSPMKGHSHVYWYRQLPEEGLKFMVYLQKENIIDESGMPKERFSAEFPKEGPSILRIQQVVRGDSAAYFCASSPRGSNQPQHFGDGTRLSIL.

For the CDR3, the DNA is TGTGCCAGTAGTATGGGGACAGTGGGAGAGACCCAGTACTTC. Residues: CASSMGTVGETQYF. The genes are TRBV19 and TRBJ2-5, with TRBD1 matching 7 bases. The ends lost 3 bases at V and 4 bases at J; junction bases unmatched: 5. The CDR3 consists of 14 residues. Germline CDR1 and CDR2: LNHDA and SQIVND (reference sequence).

V gene TRBV29-1 combines with J gene TRBJ1-2; TRBD1 agrees at 7 bases. Per the germline V gene, CDR1 is SQVTM and CDR2 is ANQGSEA. V lost 0 bases to trimming and J lost 4 bases; unmatched junction nucleotides: 5. This CDR3 contains 14 residues. The chain's CDR3 is CSVEDWDSLYGYTF. CDR3 bases: TGCAGCGTTGAAGATTGGGACAGTCTCTATGGCTACACCTTC.

This chain links TRBV11-2 with TRBJ1-2, with D tentatively TRBD1 (5 bases). The germline gives CDR1 SGHAT, CDR2 FQNNGV. The CDR3 contains 13 residues. Trimming stripped 0 bases from V and 7 bases from J, with 9 bases between. The CDR3 region is CASSLESGTGYTF. The CDR3 nucleotides read TGTGCCAGCAGCTTAGAGAGCGGGACTGGCTACACCTTC.

This rearrangement joins TRBV27 to TRBJ2-7; 9 bases are a match to TRBD1. With 5 bases clipped from V and 2 bases from J, the junction kept 10 bases outside the gene matches. Germline lookup yields CDR1 MNHEY and CDR2 SMNVEV (reference sequence). The CDR3 spans 16 residues. The CDR3 sequence: CASSPSPGTGTYEQYF. CDR3 DNA: TGTGCCAGCAGTCCCTCCCCCGGGACAGGGACCTACGAGCAGTACTTC.

The V call is TRBV10-3, the J call TRBJ1-2, with TRBD1 identical over 7 bases. With 4 bases clipped from V and 3 bases from J, the junction kept 8 bases outside the gene matches. Germline V CDR1 and CDR2: ENHRY, SYGVKD. The CDR3 loop spans 15 amino acids. CDR3 protein: CAISATGVKDYGYTF. Written as DNA, the CDR3 is TGTGCCATCAGTGCTACAGGGGTCAAGGACTATGGCTACACCTTC.

As for this clone: Other DNA sequences of this sample code for an identical CDR3. V gene TRBV7-2 combines with J gene TRBJ1-1; D gene uncertain. V lost 2 bases and J 1 base, leaving 5 bases between the germline ends. CDR1 and CDR2 from the germline V gene are SGHTA and FQGNSA. There are 13 residues in the CDR3. Written as DNA, the CDR3 is TGTGCCAGCAGCTTAACTGGGAACACTGAAGCTTTCTTT. Its protein is CASSLTGNTEAFF.

V is TRBV5-4 and J is TRBJ1-1; 7 bases align to TRBD1. V trimming: 2 bases; J trimming: 6 bases; junction bases outside the gene matches: 4. CDR3 length: 13 amino acids. Per germline, CDR1 SGHNT and CDR2 YYREEE (reference sequence). CDR3 in DNA: TGTGCCAGCAGCTTAACAGGGGCCCCTGAAGCTTTCTTT. Protein sequence: CASSLTGAPEAFF.

The rearrangement joins TRBV3-1 (or the pseudogene TRBV3-2) to TRBJ1-2, with D unclear. Germline values: CDR1 LGHDT, CDR2 YNNKEL (reference sequence). The CDR3 covers 15 residues. V was shortened by 8 bases and J by 0 bases, with 16 bases between the two germline ends. CDR3 sequence (DNA): TGTGCCAGCGCGAGGCGATCACTCCCTAACTATGGCTACACCTTC. Translation gives CASARRSLPNYGYTF.

The CDR3 is CASSSRGNYGYTF. CDR3 bases: TGTGCCAGCAGCTCAAGGGGTAACTATGGCTACACCTTC. The chain has TRBV7-9 and TRBJ1-2; the D gene is possibly TRBD1 (5 bases). V lost 4 bases and J 1 base, leaving 7 bases between the germline ends. The CDR3 runs to 13 residues. Germline CDR1 reads SEHNR; CDR2 reads FQNEAQ (reference sequence). The whole variable domain, filled in from reference TRBV7-9 and TRBJ1-2, reads DTGVSQNPRHKITKRGQNVTFRCDPISEHNRLYWYRQTLGQGPEFLTYFQNEAQLEKSRLLSDRFSAERPKGSFSTLEIQRTEQGDSAMYLCASSSRGNYGYTFGSGTRLTVV.

The chain couples TRBV10-3 to TRBJ1-5, with D unresolved. Germline V lookup: CDR1 ENHRY, CDR2 SYGVKD. V lost 8 bases and J 7 bases, leaving 9 bases between the germline ends. The CDR3 sequence is 11 residues long. The CDR3 reads CAIGREQPQHF. The CDR3 region has the DNA TGTGCCATCGGGAGGGAACAGCCCCAGCATTTT.

This sequence joins TRBV27 and TRBJ1-5; D is undetermined. Trimming shortened V by 4 bases and J by 2 bases, and 6 bases separated the two germline ends. CDR1 is MNHEY and CDR2 is SMNVEV in the germline V gene (reference sequence). This CDR3 comprises 13 residues. The CDR3 loop is CASSSAGNQPQHF. CDR3 nucleotides: TGTGCCAGCAGTTCTGCGGGCAATCAGCCCCAGCATTTT.

The chain uses TRBV6-2 or TRBV6-3 and TRBJ1-2, with D possibly TRBD1 on 5 matching bases. Germline V gene lookup returns CDR1 MNHEY and CDR2 SVGEGT. This CDR3 is built from 14 residues. V gave up 2 bases and J gave up 3 bases, with 10 bases separating them. This CDR3 is CASSYPGDHYGYTF. The CDR3 DNA sequence: TGTGCCAGCAGTTACCCGGGGGATCACTATGGCTACACCTTC.

The chain uses TRBV14 and TRBJ1-2, with 8 bases lining up with TRBD1. CDR3 length equals 15 residues. CDR1 SGHDN and CDR2 FVKESK come from the germline V gene. With 4 bases clipped from V and 0 bases from J, the junction kept 4 bases outside the gene matches. This CDR3 reads CASSPWTGSNYGYTF. CDR3 in DNA: TGTGCCAGCAGCCCGTGGACAGGGTCTAACTATGGCTACACCTTC.

V gene TRBV7-2 combines with J gene TRBJ1-4; 10 nucleotides line up with TRBD1. Germline CDR1 reads SGHTA; CDR2 reads FQGNSA. The trim removed 5 bases at V and 3 bases at J, leaving 9 bases unmatched. This CDR3 region has 17 residues. CDR3 residues: CASSTGQGRAANEKLFF. The CDR3 nucleotides read TGTGCCAGCAGCACGGGACAGGGGCGCGCTGCTAATGAAAAACTGTTTTTT.

J is TRBJ1-3 and V is TRBV13; no definite D call. This CDR3 region has 14 residues. V shed 6 bases and J shed 8 bases, with 17 bases lying between them. Germline V gene data show CDR1 as PRHDT and CDR2 as FYEKMQ (reference sequence). CDR3 residues: CASSMLEGRDTIYF. Here the CDR3 DNA reads TGTGCCAGCAGTATGTTGGAGGGAAGGGACACCATATATTTT. The whole variable domain, remainder taken from reference TRBV13 and TRBJ1-3, is AAGVIQSPRHLIKEKRETATLKCYPIPRHDTVYWYQQGPGQDPQFLISFYEKMQSDKGSIPDRFSAQQFSDYHSELNMSSLELGDSALYFCASSMLEGRDTIYFGEGSWLTVV.

The chain is built from TRBV5-8 and TRBJ1-5; D remains ambiguous. Germline V CDR1 and CDR2: SGHTS, YDEGEE. V dropped 3 bases and J dropped 4 bases, with 14 bases sitting between them. CDR3 length equals 15 residues. The CDR3 is CASSSGELSNQPQHF. CDR3 nucleotides: TGTGCCAGCAGCTCCGGAGAGCTGTCTAATCAGCCCCAGCATTTT. Complete variable domain (other parts from reference TRBV5-8 and TRBJ1-5): EAGVTQSPTHLIKTRGQQATLRCSPISGHTSVYWYQQALGLGLQFLLWYDEGEERNRGNFPPRFSGRQFPNYSSELNVNALELEDSALYLCASSSGELSNQPQHFGDGTRLSIL.

The rearrangement links TRBV7-9 to TRBJ2-7; 7 positions match TRBD2. Germline V gene data show CDR1 as SEHNR and CDR2 as FQNEAQ (reference sequence). This CDR3 has 15 residues. V shed 6 bases, J shed 0 bases, and the junction held 8 bases outside the gene matches. This CDR3 is CASRQWEGSSYEQYF. The CDR3, as DNA: TGTGCCAGCAGACAGTGGGAGGGGTCCTCCTACGAGCAGTACTTC.

The J gene is TRBJ2-2, the V gene TRBV19, with D possibly being TRBD1 (6 bases). Trimming took off 7 bases at V and 5 bases at J, with 14 bases between the two ends. The length of the CDR3 is 14 residues. Germline V gives CDR1 LNHDA, CDR2 SQIVND (reference sequence). Here the CDR3 reads CASKVGAWTGELFF. The CDR3 DNA sequence: TGTGCCAGTAAGGTGGGGGCCTGGACCGGGGAGCTGTTTTTT.

V and J are TRBV5-1 and TRBJ2-1, with D possibly being TRBD2 (6 bases). Germline-derived CDR1 and CDR2 are SGHRS and YFSETQ. CDR3 size: 13 residues. The V and J ends lost 7 bases and 4 bases respectively, with 12 bases between them. CDR3 amino acids: CASGVGGYNEQFF. CDR3 DNA: TGCGCCAGCGGGGTCGGGGGATACAATGAGCAGTTCTTC. The full variable domain, with the rest looked up from reference TRBV5-1 and TRBJ2-1, is KAGVTQTPRYLIKTRGQQVTLSCSPISGHRSVSWYQQTPGQGLQFLFEYFSETQRNKGNFPGRFSGRQFSNSRSEMNVSTLELGDSALYLCASGVGGYNEQFFGPGTRLTVL.

The genes are TRBV6-5 and TRBJ1-1; 7 bases are a match to TRBD1. Per germline, CDR1 MNHEY and CDR2 SVGAGI. This CDR3 contains 14 residues. Unmatched junction bases numbered 9, after V lost 0 bases and J lost 11 bases. CDR3 bases: TGTGCCAGCAGTTACTCGAGCAGGGGGGTTGACGCTTTCTTT. Amino acid sequence: CASSYSSRGVDAFF.

This clone has a single count. This chain uses TRBV3-1 (or the pseudogene TRBV3-2) with TRBJ1-6; no definite D call. Germline assignment: CDR1 LGHDT and CDR2 YNNKEL (reference sequence). The CDR3 spans 14 residues. V lost 0 bases, J lost 10 bases, and 10 bases lay in between. CDR3 region: CASSQDMAVSPLHF. CDR3 DNA: TGTGCCAGCAGCCAAGATATGGCGGTCTCACCCCTCCACTTT.

V gene TRBV2 combines with J gene TRBJ2-7; D is possibly TRBD2 (7 bases). CDR3 length equals 15 residues. Germline-derived CDR1 and CDR2 are SNHLY and FYNNEI. Trimming took 4 bases from V and 0 from J, leaving 13 bases between them. This chain's CDR3 is CASSAGGHISYEQYF. CDR3 in DNA: TGTGCCAGCAGTGCGGGGGGCCATATCTCCTACGAGCAGTACTTC.

This rearrangement joins TRBV5-8 to TRBJ2-7; D perhaps matches TRBD2 (6 bases). V lost 2 bases to trimming and J lost 3 bases, with 15 bases between them. This CDR3 is 15 amino acids long. Germline CDR1 SGHTS, CDR2 YDEGEE. CDR3 residues: CASSLGLATHYEQYF. In DNA form, the CDR3 reads TGTGCCAGCAGCTTAGGTCTAGCGACCCACTACGAGCAGTACTTC.

This sequence joins TRBV6-4 and TRBJ2-3; D is possibly TRBD1 (5 bases). Germline values: CDR1 MRHNA, CDR2 SNTAGT. The CDR3 totals 16 residues. The V end lost 2 bases, the J end lost 2 bases, and 14 bases lay between the germline ends. The CDR3 DNA sequence: TGTGCCAGCAGTGACGGCAGGGCCCTAAACACAGATACGCAGTATTTT. It specifies CASSDGRALNTDTQYF.

The rearrangement joins TRBV7-2 to TRBJ1-4; no definite D call. V lost 4 bases to trimming and J lost 6 bases, with 15 bases between them. The CDR3 loop spans 15 amino acids. CDR1 SGHTA and CDR2 FQGNSA come from the germline V gene. Here the CDR3 DNA reads TGTGCCAGCAGCTCATCGGGGATGTGGCATGAAAAACTGTTTTTT. Translation gives CASSSSGMWHEKLFF.

The chain is built from TRBV5-1 and TRBJ1-5; D possibly corresponds to TRBD1 (5 bases). CDR1 SGHRS and CDR2 YFSETQ come from the germline V gene. The CDR3 spans 14 residues. Trimming took off 0 bases at V and 9 bases at J, with 13 bases between the two ends. The CDR3 sequence is CASSLDGGFTPQHF. The CDR3 coding sequence is TGCGCCAGCAGCTTGGATGGGGGGTTCACGCCCCAGCATTTT.